The rows below give T cell receptor beta chains drawn from one sample of a study of blood T cell repertoires in COVID-19. TCRdb keeps only in-frame clones here, not all; method: immunoSEQ multiplex PCR. The table has approximately 160,000 clones, approximately 79% seen once; the top ten hold around 7.9%. The sequencing input was PBMCs or T cells enriched from blood (not recorded which). These receptors originate from a man aged 45-65 years who had recovered from COVID-19. Each CDR3 is given with its conserved first and last residue. Each record gives: CDR3 length, J gene, D gene, clone size, V gene, CDR3 DNA, CDR3 protein. The D gene is left open where the match is weak. Clone size, where shown, is once, few, many, or a class for clones that have expanded.

>13|TRBJ1-1|TRBD1|.|TRBV4-2
TGTGCCAGCAGCACCCACAGGGGATCCGAAGCTTTCTTT
CASSTHRGSEAFF
>13|TRBJ2-7|.|.|TRBV12-3/TRBV12-4
TGTGCCAGCAGTTTTGGGCAGGGCTACGAGCAGTACTTC
CASSFGQGYEQYF
>12|TRBJ2-2|.|.|TRBV24-1
TGTGCCACCTCAGGGAACACCGGGGAGCTGTTTTTT
CATSGNTGELFF
>14|TRBJ1-2|TRBD1|.|TRBV5-1
TGCGCCACCAGCAGGGACAGAGCTAACTATGGCTACACCTTC
CATSRDRANYGYTF
>14|TRBJ1-4|.|.|TRBV2
TGTGCCAGCAGTGGACAGTCCGGGAATGAAAAACTGTTTTTT
CASSGQSGNEKLFF
>14|TRBJ2-3|.|.|TRBV9
TGTGCCAGCAGCGTAGCGGGTAGCACAGATACGCAGTATTTT
CASSVAGSTDTQYF
>14|TRBJ2-7|.|.|TRBV28
TGTGCCAGCAGTTTGTCGGGACTTATCTACGAGCAGTACTTC
CASSLSGLIYEQYF
>15|TRBJ1-6|.|.|TRBV11-3
TGTGCCAGCAGCTTATCAGGGGTTTATAATTCACCCCTCCACTTT
CASSLSGVYNSPLHF
>14|TRBJ1-4|TRBD1|.|TRBV25-1
TGTGCCAGCAGTCTTCGGGACAGCACTGAAAAACTGTTTTTT
CASSLRDSTEKLFF
>15|TRBJ2-3|TRBD1|once|TRBV5-1
TGCGCCAGCAGCGGGGGACAGATCGATTCAGATACGCAGTATTTT
CASSGGQIDSDTQYF
>15|TRBJ2-1|TRBD1|.|TRBV11-2
TGTGCCAGCAGCCTCGGACAGGTCACCTACAATGAGCAGTTCTTC
CASSLGQVTYNEQFF
>14|TRBJ1-6|.|.|TRBV6-1
TGTGCCAGCAGTGAAAACGGGGGAAATTCACCCCTCCACTTT
CASSENGGNSPLHF
>12|TRBJ1-4|TRBD1|.|TRBV27
TGTGCCAGCAGCCCGGGGACAGGGGAACTGTTTTTT
CASSPGTGELFF
>13|TRBJ1-5|.|.|TRBV30
TGTGCCTGTGCTAGGGGAGGCTATCAGCCCCAGCATTTT
CACARGGYQPQHF
>13|TRBJ1-6|.|.|TRBV5-6
TGTGCCAGCAGCTTGGTCTCTAATTCACCCCTCCACTTT
CASSLVSNSPLHF
>14|TRBJ1-1|.|.|TRBV19
TGTGCCAGTAGTAGGGACTCGATGAACACTGAAGCTTTCTTT
CASSRDSMNTEAFF
>15|TRBJ1-2|.|.|TRBV7-2
TGTGCCAGCAGCTTAATGGGGCCCAGGAACTATGGCTACACCTTC
CASSLMGPRNYGYTF
>15|TRBJ1-1|TRBD1|few|TRBV5-6
TGTGCCAGCAGCTTACTGGCAGGGGGCAGCACTGAAGCTTTCTTT
CASSLLAGGSTEAFF
>15|TRBJ1-6|TRBD1|.|TRBV6-5
TGTGCCAGCAGTTACCGGGACAGGGATAATTCACCCCTCCACTTT
CASSYRDRDNSPLHF
>15|TRBJ2-3|.|few|TRBV5-1
TGCGCCAGCAGCTTGGCGGACTCGATCACAGATACGCAGTATTTT
CASSLADSITDTQYF
>15|TRBJ2-5|.|few|TRBV16
TGTGCCAGCAGCCAATCAACGGCGGTAAGAGAGACCCAGTACTTC
CASSQSTAVRETQYF
>15|TRBJ2-3|.|once|TRBV6-1
TGTGCCAGCAGTGAGCCCGGGAGTCTAGCAGATACGCAGTATTTT
CASSEPGSLADTQYF
>14|TRBJ2-5|.|few|TRBV5-5
TGTGCCAGCAGCTTGGTTCACAGACAAGAGACCCAGTACTTC
CASSLVHRQETQYF
>16|TRBJ2-3|TRBD2|.|TRBV5-4
TGTGCCAGCAGCTTCCGACTAGCGGGGCGCACAGATACGCAGTATTTT
CASSFRLAGRTDTQYF
>16|TRBJ2-2|TRBD1|.|TRBV30
TGTGCCTGGAGCCTAGGTGGGGACAGTAGGTCCGGGGAGCTGTTTTTT
CAWSLGGDSRSGELFF
>16|TRBJ2-1|TRBD2|.|TRBV7-2
TGTGCCAGCAGCTTAGCGGGACTAGCGGGTCGGGATGAGCAGTTCTTC
CASSLAGLAGRDEQFF
>14|TRBJ2-7|TRBD2|.|TRBV3-1/TRBV3-2
TGTGCCAGCAGCCAAGGGACTAGTCTATCCGAGCAGTACTTC
CASSQGTSLSEQYF
>15|TRBJ2-5|TRBD2|.|TRBV3-1/TRBV3-2
TGTGCCAGCAGCCGAACTAGCGGGGGGTGGGAGACCCAGTACTTC
CASSRTSGGWETQYF
>16|TRBJ2-3|.|once|TRBV5-1
TGCGCCAGCAGCTTGTATCGGGAATCTAGCACAGATACGCAGTATTTT
CASSLYRESSTDTQYF
>14|TRBJ2-5|.|.|TRBV7-2
TGTGCCAGCAGCCCCAACCGGGGAATGGAGACCCAGTACTTC
CASSPNRGMETQYF
>14|TRBJ2-2|.|.|TRBV15
TGTGCCACCAGCAGAGAATCAGGGACCGGGGAGCTGTTTTTT
CATSRESGTGELFF
>12|TRBJ1-1|.|.|TRBV11-1
TGTGCCAGCAGCTTTGTCTCGGGTGAAGCTTTCTTT
CASSFVSGEAFF
>14|TRBJ2-2|TRBD2|.|TRBV12-5
TGTGCTACCAGCGGGGGAGCGAACACCGGGGAGCTGTTTTTT
CATSGGANTGELFF
>12|TRBJ1-1|.|.|TRBV30
TGTGCCTGGAGTTTGGGGCTCACTGAAGCTTTCTTT
CAWSLGLTEAFF
>16|TRBJ1-4|TRBD1|.|TRBV24-1
TGTGCCACCAGTGATTTGAGGGACAGGGTACGGGAAAAACTGTTTTTT
CATSDLRDRVREKLFF
>12|TRBJ2-7|TRBD2|.|TRBV2
TGTGCCAGCGGTAGCGGGGCATACGAGCAGTACTTC
CASGSGAYEQYF
>16|TRBJ2-3|TRBD2|once|TRBV18
TGTGCCAGCTCACCACAGGCGGGGGGTAGCACAGATACGCAGTATTTT
CASSPQAGGSTDTQYF
>15|TRBJ2-3|TRBD2|.|TRBV5-4
TGTGCCAGCAGTTCGGCAGCGGGGCGCACAGATACGCAGTATTTT
CASSSAAGRTDTQYF
>14|TRBJ1-5|TRBD1|.|TRBV19
TGTGCCAGTAGCCGCCCGAGACAGGGGAAACCCCAGCATTTT
CASSRPRQGKPQHF
>15|TRBJ2-5|.|.|TRBV7-3
TGTGCCAGCAGCCGTGCAGGGGCCCGGCAAGAGACCCAGTACTTC
CASSRAGARQETQYF
>15|TRBJ1-5|.|.|TRBV6-2/TRBV6-3
TGTGCCAGCAGTTATATCCAGGGATTGGGTCAGCCCCAGCATTTT
CASSYIQGLGQPQHF
>13|TRBJ1-2|TRBD1|.|TRBV30
TGTGCCTGGAGTGTACAACAGGGGTATGGCTACACCTTC
CAWSVQQGYGYTF
>20|TRBJ1-1|TRBD1|.|TRBV18
TGTGCCAGCTCACCACGTCGGACAGGAGACTGGGGTGAAATGAACACTGAAGCTTTCTTT
CASSPRRTGDWGEMNTEAFF
>16|TRBJ2-1|.|once|TRBV6-1
TGTGCCAGCAGTGAACGGGTCGGTAGCTCCTACAATGAGCAGTTCTTC
CASSERVGSSYNEQFF
>16|TRBJ2-7|.|.|TRBV5-8
TGTGCCAGCAGCTTGGAAGGTTTGGCGGGGAACTACGAGCAGTACTTC
CASSLEGLAGNYEQYF
>14|TRBJ1-4|.|.|TRBV2
TGTGCCAGCAGTGTCGGCTCAAACAGGGAAAAACTGTTTTTT
CASSVGSNREKLFF
>14|TRBJ2-7|TRBD1|.|TRBV7-9
TGTGCCAGCAGCCCCCGGACAGGGTCCTACGAGCAGTACTTC
CASSPRTGSYEQYF
>14|TRBJ2-3|TRBD2|.|TRBV11-2
TGTGCCAGCAGCTTTAGCGGGGGGACAGATACGCAGTATTTT
CASSFSGGTDTQYF
>14|TRBJ2-5|.|.|TRBV7-2
TGTGCCAGCAGCTTAGCAGGCAGGCAAGAGACCCAGTACTTC
CASSLAGRQETQYF
>17|TRBJ1-1|TRBD1|.|TRBV4-2
TGTGCCAGCAGCCAAGATGGACAGGGAGGTTGGAACACTGAAGCTTTCTTT
CASSQDGQGGWNTEAFF
>15|TRBJ2-3|.|.|TRBV4-1
TGCGCCAGCAGCCAAGAAGTTTCGGGGACAGATACGCAGTATTTT
CASSQEVSGTDTQYF